This T cell receptor (beta chain) derives from a study of blood T cell repertoires in COVID-19. In the study's own analysis: The authors estimated nucleated cell counts from reference gene primer amplification. TCRdb's copy holds only in-frame clones and misses some; the assay was immunoSEQ multiplex PCR. V and J calls and clone size are those listed in that table; D and trimming were worked out from the DNA. The table lists 150,000 to 200,000 clones, around 87% of them singletons. Trimming pared 1 base from V and 1 base from J, leaving 9 bases between. Germline-derived CDR1 and CDR2 are SGHTA and FQGTGA. CDR3 length: 15 residues.

The TCR was taken from a woman aged 65 to 85 with COVID-19, enrolled during active disease. J is TRBJ2-3 and V is TRBV7-3, with D perhaps TRBD2 (6 bases). Sequenced material: peripheral blood. The CDR3, as DNA: TGTGCCAGCAGCTTAAGACTAGGGGGCACAGATACGCAGTATTTT. The encoded protein is CASSLRLGGTDTQYF.